This T cell receptor (beta chain) was profiled in a study of T cells in Graves' hyperthyroidism and ophthalmopathy. V lost 5 bases, J lost 6 bases, and 10 bases lay in between. This CDR3 comprises 13 residues. Germline-derived CDR1 and CDR2 are SEHNR and FQNEAQ (reference sequence). This clonotype was detected a few times. What was amplified from RNA transcripts were TCR beta CDR3 regions. HTBI primers were used for first-round RT-PCR of the TCR CDR3. Via MiXCR, TCRdb re-called the multiplex PCR reads, giving one row per CDR3 protein. The repertoire holds about 840,000 distinct CDR3 sequences, with around 39% as singletons.

Sequencing input: blood. This sequence originates from a man aged 18 to 29 with Graves' hyperthyroidism. The chain combines TRBV7-9 with TRBJ2-2; no clear D. This chain's CDR3 is CASSPAVAGELFF. The CDR3 DNA is TGTGCCAGCAGCCCCGCCGTAGCCGGGGAGCTGTTTTTT.